The sequence of this T cell receptor beta chain was determined in a study of blood T cell repertoires in COVID-19 (TCRdb year 2020). Describing the broader study: Collaborator samples came from the United States, Italy and Spain and covered acute and convalescent phases of COVID-19. The prospective study material was composed of cDNA or gDNA derived from T cells, B-cell-depleted T cells, or PBMCs. Where available, HLA class I and class II types were obtained from metadata supplied by the sample provider rather than from assay-based typing. Sample metadata almost always included a de-identified subject ID, COVID-19 status, age in years and sex. A freely available public database, intended as a resource for researchers studying the immune response to SARS-CoV-2, is where the repertoires were released. The dataset comprised deeply sampled blood TCRbeta repertoires from subjects exposed to, actively infected with, or recovered from COVID-19. The samples were drawn from the first 160 participants of the ongoing ImmuneRACE study and from 1,200 or so subjects provided by 6 global collaborators.

This clone was observed a few times. Its binding antigen is unknown. No base qualities exist here, and no much larger clone lies one base off it. V drops 4 bases and J drops 3 bases, leaving 7 bases in between. From the cysteine up to the phenylalanine, the CDR3 has a length of 13 residues. CDR3 DNA is the only sequence kept; it has 39 bases, read in frame from the first base. As encoded in the germline V gene (reference sequence), CDR1 is LGHDT while CDR2 is YNNKEL. Participants in the prospective study were aged about 18 to 95 years, lived in 24 United States geographic areas, and enrolled through a virtual design. To assign participants to cohorts, the prospective study relied on clinical history that participants themselves reported in a screening survey and a study questionnaire. Exposed participants had been in contact, within 2 weeks of entering the study, with a person who had a PCR-confirmed or clinician-diagnosed case of COVID-19. Each participant in the prospective study had whole blood, serum and a nasopharyngeal or oropharyngeal swab collected by mobile phlebotomists. Over a roughly 2-month period, participants in the prospective study had the option of providing additional blood draws and questionnaires. Prospective study blood samples were shipped either frozen or at room temperature before DNA extraction.

TCRbeta CDR3 regions were amplified from genomic DNA using the immunoSEQ Assay, a bias-controlled multiplex PCR. As for how the authors treated the data: The number of nucleated cells in each sample was estimated from the amplification of reference gene primers within the assay. To quantify the absolute abundance of each unique TCRbeta CDR3 rearrangement, sequence reads were collapsed and filtered. For each sample, productive Simpson clonality was calculated as the square root of Simpson's diversity index across productive rearrangements. The table was pulled from immuneACCESS by TCRdb, which kept in-frame rearrangements only. Such tables lose some clones; where checked, under half of the loss comes from unresolved V genes, and the rest has no known cause. D and trimming come from the DNA, and the V and J calls and clone size come from that table. This sample lists about 250,000 clones; around 80% were detected once. Together, the top ten hold 5% of the sample.

Here is what the overall study found, with its caveats: Clinical and demographic metadata were provided uncurated, with the amount varying by source and participant.

This receptor chain uses TRBV3-1 (or the pseudogene TRBV3-2) and TRBJ1-5, and TRBD1 may be the D gene, going by 5 matching bases. This sequence originates from a man aged 40-49 years who had been exposed to COVID-19. Sequenced input: PBMCs or T cells enriched from blood (not recorded which). CDR3 region: CASSRQINQPQHF. The DNA reads as follows: TGTGCCAGCAGCCGACAGATCAATCAGCCCCAGCATTTT.